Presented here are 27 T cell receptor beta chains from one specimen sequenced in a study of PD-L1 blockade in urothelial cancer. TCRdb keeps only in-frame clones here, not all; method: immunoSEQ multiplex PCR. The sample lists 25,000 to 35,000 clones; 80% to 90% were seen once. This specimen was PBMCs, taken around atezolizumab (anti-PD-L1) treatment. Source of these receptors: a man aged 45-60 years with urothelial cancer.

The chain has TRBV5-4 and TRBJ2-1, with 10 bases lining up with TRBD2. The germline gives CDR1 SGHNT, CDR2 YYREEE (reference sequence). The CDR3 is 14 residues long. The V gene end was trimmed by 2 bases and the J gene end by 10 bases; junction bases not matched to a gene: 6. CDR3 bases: TGTGCCAGCAGCTTAAGAGCGGGAGGGAGGGAGCAGTTCTTC. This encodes CASSLRAGGREQFF.

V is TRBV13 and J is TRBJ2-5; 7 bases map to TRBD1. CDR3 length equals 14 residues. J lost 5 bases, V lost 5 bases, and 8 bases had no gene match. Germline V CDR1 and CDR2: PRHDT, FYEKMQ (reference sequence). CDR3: CASSGSETGETQYF. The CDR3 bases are TGTGCCAGCAGCGGGTCAGAGACAGGGGAGACCCAGTACTTC.

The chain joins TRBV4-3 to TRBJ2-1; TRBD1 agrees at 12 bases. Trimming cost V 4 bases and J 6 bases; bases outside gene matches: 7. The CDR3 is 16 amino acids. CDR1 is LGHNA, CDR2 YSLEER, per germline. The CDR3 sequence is CASSPNPGQGANEQFF. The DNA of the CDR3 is TGCGCCAGCAGCCCGAACCCGGGACAGGGGGCCAATGAGCAGTTCTTC.

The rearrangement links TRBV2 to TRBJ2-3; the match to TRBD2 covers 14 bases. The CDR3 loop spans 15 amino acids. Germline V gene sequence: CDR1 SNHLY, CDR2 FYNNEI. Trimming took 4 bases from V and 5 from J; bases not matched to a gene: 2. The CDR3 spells CASSGLAGGRDTQYF. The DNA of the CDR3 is TGTGCCAGCAGTGGACTAGCGGGGGGGAGAGATACGCAGTATTTT.

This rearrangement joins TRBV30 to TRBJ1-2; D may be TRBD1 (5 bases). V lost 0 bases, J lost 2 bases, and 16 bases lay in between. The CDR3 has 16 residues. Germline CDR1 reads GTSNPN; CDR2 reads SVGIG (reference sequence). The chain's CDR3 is CAWSVRAGLLNYGYTF. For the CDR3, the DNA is TGTGCCTGGAGTGTACGGGCGGGGCTTTTAAACTATGGCTACACCTTC.

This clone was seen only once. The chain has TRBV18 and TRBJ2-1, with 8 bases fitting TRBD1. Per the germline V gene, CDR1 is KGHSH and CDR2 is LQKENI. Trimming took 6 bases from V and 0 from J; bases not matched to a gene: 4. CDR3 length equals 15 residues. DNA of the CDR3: TGTGCCAGCTCGAAAACAGGGGGCTCCTACAATGAGCAGTTCTTC. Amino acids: CASSKTGGSYNEQFF. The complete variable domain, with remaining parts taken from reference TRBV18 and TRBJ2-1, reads NAGVMQNPRHLVRRRGQEARLRCSPMKGHSHVYWYRQLPEEGLKFMVYLQKENIIDESGMPKERFSAEFPKEGPSILRIQQVVRGDSAAYFCASSKTGGSYNEQFFGPGTRLTVL.

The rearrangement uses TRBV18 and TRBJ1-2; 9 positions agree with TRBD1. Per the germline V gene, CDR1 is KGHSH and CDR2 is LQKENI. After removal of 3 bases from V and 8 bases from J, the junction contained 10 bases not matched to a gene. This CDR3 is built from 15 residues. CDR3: CASSPVDTGGWGYTF. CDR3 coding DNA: TGTGCCAGCTCACCGGTCGATACAGGGGGCTGGGGCTACACCTTC. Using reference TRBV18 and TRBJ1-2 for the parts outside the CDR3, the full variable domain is NAGVMQNPRHLVRRRGQEARLRCSPMKGHSHVYWYRQLPEEGLKFMVYLQKENIIDESGMPKERFSAEFPKEGPSILRIQQVVRGDSAAYFCASSPVDTGGWGYTFGSGTRLTVV.

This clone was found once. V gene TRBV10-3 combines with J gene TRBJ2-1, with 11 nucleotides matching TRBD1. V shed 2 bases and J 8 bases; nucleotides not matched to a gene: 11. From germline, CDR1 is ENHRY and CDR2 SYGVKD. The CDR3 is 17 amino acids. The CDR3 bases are TGTGCCATCAGTGAGGCCGGGACAGGGGGTCTACTCGATGAGCAGTTCTTC. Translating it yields CAISEAGTGGLLDEQFF.

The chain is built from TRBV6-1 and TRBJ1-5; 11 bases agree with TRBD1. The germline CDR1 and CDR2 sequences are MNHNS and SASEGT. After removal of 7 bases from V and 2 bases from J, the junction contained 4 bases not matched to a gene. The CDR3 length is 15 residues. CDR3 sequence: CASNRTGGGNQPQHF. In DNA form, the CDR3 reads TGTGCCAGCAATCGGACAGGGGGCGGCAATCAGCCCCAGCATTTT.

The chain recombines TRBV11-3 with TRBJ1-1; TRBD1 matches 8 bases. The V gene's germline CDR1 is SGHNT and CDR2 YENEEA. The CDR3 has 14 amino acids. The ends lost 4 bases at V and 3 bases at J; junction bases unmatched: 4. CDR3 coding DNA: TGTGCCAGCAGCTCCGGACAGGGCTACACTGAAGCTTTCTTT. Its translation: CASSSGQGYTEAFF.

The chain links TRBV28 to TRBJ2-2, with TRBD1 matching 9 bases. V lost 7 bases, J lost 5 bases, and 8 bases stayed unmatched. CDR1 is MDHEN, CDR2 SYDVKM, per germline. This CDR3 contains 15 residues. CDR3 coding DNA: TGTGCCAGCATCCTCACAGGGGGCAGTACCGGGGAGCTGTTTTTT. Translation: CASILTGGSTGELFF.

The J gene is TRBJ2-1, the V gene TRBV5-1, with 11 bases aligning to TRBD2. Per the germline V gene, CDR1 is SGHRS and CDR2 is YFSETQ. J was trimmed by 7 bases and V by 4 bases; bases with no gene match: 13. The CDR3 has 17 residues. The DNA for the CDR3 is TGCGCCAGCAGCGGCCACTTCGGGCTAGCGGGAGGAAATGAGCAGTTCTTC. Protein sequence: CASSGHFGLAGGNEQFF.

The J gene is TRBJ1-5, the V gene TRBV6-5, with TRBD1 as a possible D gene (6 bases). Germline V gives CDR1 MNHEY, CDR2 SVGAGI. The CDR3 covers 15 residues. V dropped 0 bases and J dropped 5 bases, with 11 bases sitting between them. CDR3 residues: CASSYSKGGDQPQHF. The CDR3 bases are TGTGCCAGCAGTTACTCGAAAGGGGGGGATCAGCCCCAGCATTTT.

As DNA, the CDR3 is TGTGCCAGCAGCGGACAGGGGGCAAAGTATGGCTACACCTTC. Its protein is CASSGQGAKYGYTF. The chain has TRBV5-5 and TRBJ1-2; TRBD1 aligns across 11 bases. V was clipped by 4 bases and J by 5 bases; unmatched bases: 4. The CDR3 totals 14 residues. The germline V gene encodes CDR1 SGHKS and CDR2 YYEKEE (reference sequence).

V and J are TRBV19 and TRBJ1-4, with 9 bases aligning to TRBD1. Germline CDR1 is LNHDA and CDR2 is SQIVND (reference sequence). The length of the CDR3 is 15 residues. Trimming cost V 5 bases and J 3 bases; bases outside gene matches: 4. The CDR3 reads CASSLGQGANEKLFF. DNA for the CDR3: TGTGCCAGTAGTCTGGGACAGGGAGCTAATGAAAAACTGTTTTTT.

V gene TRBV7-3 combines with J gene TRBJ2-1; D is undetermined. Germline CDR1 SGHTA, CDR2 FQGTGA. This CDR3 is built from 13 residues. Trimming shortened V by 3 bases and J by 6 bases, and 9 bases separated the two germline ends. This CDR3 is CASSLVAFNEQFF. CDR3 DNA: TGTGCCAGCAGCTTGGTGGCCTTCAATGAGCAGTTCTTC.

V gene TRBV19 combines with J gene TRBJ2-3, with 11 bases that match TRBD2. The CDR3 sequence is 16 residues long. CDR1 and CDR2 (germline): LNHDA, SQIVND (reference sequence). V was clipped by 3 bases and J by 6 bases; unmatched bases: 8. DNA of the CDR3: TGTGCCAGTAGTATTACTTCTAGCGGGAGGTCGGATACGCAGTATTTT. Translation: CASSITSSGRSDTQYF.

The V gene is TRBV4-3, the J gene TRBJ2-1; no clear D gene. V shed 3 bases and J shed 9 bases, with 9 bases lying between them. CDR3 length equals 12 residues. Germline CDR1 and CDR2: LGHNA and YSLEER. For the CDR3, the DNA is TGCGCCAGCAGCCAGCGAACGGGTGAGCAGTTCTTC. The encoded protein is CASSQRTGEQFF.

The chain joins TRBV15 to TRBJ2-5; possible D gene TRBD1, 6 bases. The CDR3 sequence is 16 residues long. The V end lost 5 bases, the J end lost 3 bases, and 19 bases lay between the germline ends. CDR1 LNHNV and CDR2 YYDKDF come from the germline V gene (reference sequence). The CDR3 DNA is TGTGCCACCAGCGAACCGACCGGGACACCTGAAGAGACCCAGTACTTC. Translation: CATSEPTGTPEETQYF.

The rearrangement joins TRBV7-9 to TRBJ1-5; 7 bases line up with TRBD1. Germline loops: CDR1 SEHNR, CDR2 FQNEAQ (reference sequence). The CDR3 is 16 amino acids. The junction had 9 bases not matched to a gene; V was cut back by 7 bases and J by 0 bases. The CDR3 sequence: CASTQAGQTSNQPQHF. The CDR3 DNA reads TGTGCCAGCACCCAGGCGGGACAGACTAGCAATCAGCCCCAGCATTTT.

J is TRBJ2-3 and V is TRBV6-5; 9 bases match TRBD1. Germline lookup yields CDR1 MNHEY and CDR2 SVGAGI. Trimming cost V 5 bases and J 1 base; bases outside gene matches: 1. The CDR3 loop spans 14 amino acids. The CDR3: CASSRTGGTDTQYF. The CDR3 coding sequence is TGTGCCAGCAGTCGGACAGGGGGCACAGATACGCAGTATTTT.

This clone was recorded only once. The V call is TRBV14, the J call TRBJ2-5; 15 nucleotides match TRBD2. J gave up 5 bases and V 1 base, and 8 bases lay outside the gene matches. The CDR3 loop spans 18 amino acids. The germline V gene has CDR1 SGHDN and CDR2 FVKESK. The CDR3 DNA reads TGTGCCAGCAGCCAAGGGACTAGCGGGAGGGCCCTCTGGGAGACCCAGTACTTC. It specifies CASSQGTSGRALWETQYF. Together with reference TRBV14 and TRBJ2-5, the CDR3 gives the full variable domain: EAGVTQFPSHSVIEKGQTVTLRCDPISGHDNLYWYRRVMGKEIKFLLHFVKESKQDESGMPNNRFLAERTGGTYSTLKVQPAELEDSGVYFCASSQGTSGRALWETQYFGPGTRLLVL.

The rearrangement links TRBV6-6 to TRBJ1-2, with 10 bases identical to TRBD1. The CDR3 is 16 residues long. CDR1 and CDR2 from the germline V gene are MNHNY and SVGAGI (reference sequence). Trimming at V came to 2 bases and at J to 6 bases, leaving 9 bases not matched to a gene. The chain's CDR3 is CASSYGWGDRGHGYTF. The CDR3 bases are TGTGCCAGCAGTTACGGGTGGGGGGACAGGGGTCATGGCTACACCTTC.

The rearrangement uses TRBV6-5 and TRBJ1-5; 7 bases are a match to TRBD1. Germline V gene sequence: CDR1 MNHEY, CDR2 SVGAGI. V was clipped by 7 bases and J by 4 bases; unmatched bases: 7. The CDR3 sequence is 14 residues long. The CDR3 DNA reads TGTGCCAGCATGGAGCACAGGGGAAATCAGCCCCAGCATTTT. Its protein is CASMEHRGNQPQHF.

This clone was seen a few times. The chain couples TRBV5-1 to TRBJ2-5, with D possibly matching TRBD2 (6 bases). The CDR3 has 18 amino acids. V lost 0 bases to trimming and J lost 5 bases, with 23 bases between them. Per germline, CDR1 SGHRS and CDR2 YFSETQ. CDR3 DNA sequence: TGCGCCAGCAGCTTGGGCGAGCGGGCCACAGGCGCCATCGAGACCCAGTACTTC. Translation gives CASSLGERATGAIETQYF.

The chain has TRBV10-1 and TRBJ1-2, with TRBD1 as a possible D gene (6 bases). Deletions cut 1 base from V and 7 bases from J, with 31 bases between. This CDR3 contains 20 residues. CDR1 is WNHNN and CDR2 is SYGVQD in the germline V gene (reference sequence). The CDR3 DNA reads TGCGCCAGCAGTGAGTGGAGAGAGGGACACAAATTTTGTAGGGGGGGTGGCTACACCTTC. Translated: CASSEWREGHKFCRGGGYTF.

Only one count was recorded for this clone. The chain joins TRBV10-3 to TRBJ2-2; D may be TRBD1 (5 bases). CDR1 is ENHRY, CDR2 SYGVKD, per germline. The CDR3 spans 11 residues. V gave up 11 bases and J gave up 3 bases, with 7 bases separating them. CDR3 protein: CAVQDTGELFF. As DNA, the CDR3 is TGTGCCGTACAGGACACCGGGGAGCTGTTTTTT.